This record looks at one T cell receptor (beta chain) sequence and its context. Its specificity is unknown. The V and J ends lost 5 bases and 5 bases, in that order; junction bases with no gene match: 5. The V gene's germline CDR1 is MNHEY and CDR2 SVGAGI. The CDR3 extends over 15 amino acids. The sample originates from a study of graft-versus-host responses after intestinal transplantation. Study results and limitations: GvH clones occurred in recipient marrow; some first appeared in ileum or blood.

Measured with immunoSEQ multiplex PCR; TCRdb has only the in-frame clones, and not every one. The sample holds 130,000 or so clones, around nine tenths seen once. The source is a human donor who received an intestinal transplant. The sample consisted of unstimulated CD4+ T cells sorted from spleen or lymph node cells, taken before intestinal transplant. This chain joins TRBV6-5 and TRBJ1-5; 11 bases are shared with TRBD1. The CDR3 loop is CASSVGTGGHQPQHF. CDR3 in DNA: TGTGCCAGCAGTGTGGGGACAGGGGGGCATCAGCCCCAGCATTTT.